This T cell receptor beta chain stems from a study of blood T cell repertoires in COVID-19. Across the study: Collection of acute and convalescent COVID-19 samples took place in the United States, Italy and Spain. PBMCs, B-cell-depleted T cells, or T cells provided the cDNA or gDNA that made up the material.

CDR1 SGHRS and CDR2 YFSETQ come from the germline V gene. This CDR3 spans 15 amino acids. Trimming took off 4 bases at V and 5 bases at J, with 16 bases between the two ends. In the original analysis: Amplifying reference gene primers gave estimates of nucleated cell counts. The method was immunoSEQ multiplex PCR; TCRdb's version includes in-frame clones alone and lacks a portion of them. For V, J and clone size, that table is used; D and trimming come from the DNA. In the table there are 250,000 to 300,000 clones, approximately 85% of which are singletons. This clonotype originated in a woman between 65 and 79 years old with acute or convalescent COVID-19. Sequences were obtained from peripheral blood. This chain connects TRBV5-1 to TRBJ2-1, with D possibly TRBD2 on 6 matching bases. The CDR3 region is CASSRGGGEDNEQFF. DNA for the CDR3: TGCGCCAGCAGCCGTGGTGGAGGGGAGGACAATGAGCAGTTCTTC.